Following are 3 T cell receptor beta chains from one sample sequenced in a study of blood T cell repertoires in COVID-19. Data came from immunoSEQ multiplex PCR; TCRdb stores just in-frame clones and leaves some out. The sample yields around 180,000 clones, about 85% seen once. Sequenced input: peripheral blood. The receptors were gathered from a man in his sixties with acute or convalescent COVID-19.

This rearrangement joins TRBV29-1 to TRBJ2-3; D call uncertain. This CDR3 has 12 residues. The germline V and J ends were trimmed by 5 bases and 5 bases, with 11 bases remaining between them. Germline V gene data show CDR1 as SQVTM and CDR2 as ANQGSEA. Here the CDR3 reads CSVPSQRDTQYF. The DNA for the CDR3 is TGCAGCGTTCCTAGTCAGAGAGATACGCAGTATTTT.

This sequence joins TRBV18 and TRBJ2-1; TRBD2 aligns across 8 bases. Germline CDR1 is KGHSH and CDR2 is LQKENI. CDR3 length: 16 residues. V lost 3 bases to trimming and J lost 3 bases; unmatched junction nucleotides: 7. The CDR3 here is CASSPPRLAGYNEQFF. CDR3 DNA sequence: TGTGCCAGCTCACCCCCCCGGCTAGCGGGCTACAATGAGCAGTTCTTC.

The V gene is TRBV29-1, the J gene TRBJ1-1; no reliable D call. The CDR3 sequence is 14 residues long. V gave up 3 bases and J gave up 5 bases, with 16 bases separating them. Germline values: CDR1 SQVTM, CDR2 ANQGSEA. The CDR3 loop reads CSVEMGGPGTEAFF. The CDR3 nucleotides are TGCAGCGTTGAGATGGGCGGGCCGGGGACTGAAGCTTTCTTT. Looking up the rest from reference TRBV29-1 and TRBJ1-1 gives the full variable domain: SAVISQKPSRDICQRGTSLTIQCQVDSQVTMMFWYRQQPGQSLTLIATANQGSEATYESGFVIDKFPISRPNLTFSTLTVSNMSPEDSSIYLCSVEMGGPGTEAFFGQGTRLTVV.